This section outlines one T cell receptor (beta chain) sequence together with its context. Its antigen is still unknown. TCRdb independently ran MiXCR on the 5' RACE reads; one entry per CDR3 protein. The sample includes over 300,000 distinct CDR3 sequences, 20% of them seen just once. This sample was included in a study of T-cell memory formation after mild COVID-19. This CDR3 spans 13 amino acids. V trimming: 6 bases; J trimming: 6 bases; junction bases outside the gene matches: 6. Germline CDR1 ENHRY, CDR2 SYGVKD. Study conclusions and caveats: Pre-infection memory carried some responding clones, suggesting that cross-reactive memory joined. Confirmation of SARS-CoV-2 specificity was lacking for second-wave clones peaking day 37.

J is TRBJ1-1 and V is TRBV10-3, with TRBD1 matching 8 bases. The TCR was taken from a man aged 18 to 29 who had mild COVID-19 (a few samples of this study predate the infection). Cell type and time point are not known. The material sequenced was PBMCs or a T cell subset sorted from them (not recorded which). The CDR3 region is CAIREAGGPEAFF. In nucleotides, the CDR3 is TGTGCCATCAGGGAAGCAGGGGGCCCTGAAGCTTTCTTT.